This T cell receptor (beta chain) is drawn from a study of cytomegalovirus exposure and HLA in healthy donors. 60 Vbeta and 13 Jbeta primers were used in PCR. Using immunoSEQ multiplex PCR, the repertoire was profiled, and TCRdb retains in-frame clones only, with some absent. Its table records tens of thousands of clones. Trimming took off 7 bases at V and 1 base at J, with 13 bases between the two ends. The germline gives CDR1 SQVTM, CDR2 ANQGSEA. The CDR3 length is 13 residues. This clonotype was obtained from a woman in her thirties or forties in good health and CMV-seropositive. The sequenced sample consisted of PBMCs. The chain employs TRBV29-1 and TRBJ1-1; tentative D call: TRBD1 (6 bases). The CDR3 DNA is TGCAGCGCCCGAGGGGGATGGAACACTGAAGCTTTCTTT. Amino acids: CSARGGWNTEAFF.